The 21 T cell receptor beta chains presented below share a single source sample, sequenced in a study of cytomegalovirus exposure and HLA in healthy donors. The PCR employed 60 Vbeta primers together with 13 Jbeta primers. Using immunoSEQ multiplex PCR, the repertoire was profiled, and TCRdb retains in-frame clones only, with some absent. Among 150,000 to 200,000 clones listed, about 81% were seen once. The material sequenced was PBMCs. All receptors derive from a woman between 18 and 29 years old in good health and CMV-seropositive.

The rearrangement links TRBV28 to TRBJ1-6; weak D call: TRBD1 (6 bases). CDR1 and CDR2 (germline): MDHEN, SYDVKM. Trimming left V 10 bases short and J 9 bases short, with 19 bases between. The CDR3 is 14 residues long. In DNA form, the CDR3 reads TGTGCCACGCCGGGAGGGGGAAATGGTTCACCCCTCCACTTT. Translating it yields CATPGGGNGSPLHF. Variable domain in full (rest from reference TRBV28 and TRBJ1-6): DVKVTQSSRYLVKRTGEKVFLECVQDMDHENMFWYRQDPGLGLRLIYFSYDVKMKEKGDIPEGYSVSREKKERFSLILESASTNQTSMYLCATPGGGNGSPLHFGNGTRLTVT.

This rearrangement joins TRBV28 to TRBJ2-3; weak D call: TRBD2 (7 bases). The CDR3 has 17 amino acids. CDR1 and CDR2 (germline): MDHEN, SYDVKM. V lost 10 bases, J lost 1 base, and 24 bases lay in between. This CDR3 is CATTPRGHIGGTDTQYF. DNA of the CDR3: TGTGCCACCACTCCGCGGGGGCATATCGGGGGCACAGATACGCAGTATTTT.

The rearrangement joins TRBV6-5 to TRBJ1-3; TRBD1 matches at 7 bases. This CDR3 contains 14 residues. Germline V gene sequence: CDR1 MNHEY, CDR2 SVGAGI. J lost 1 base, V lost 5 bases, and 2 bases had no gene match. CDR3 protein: CASSRTGSGNTIYF. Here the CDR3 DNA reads TGTGCCAGCAGTCGGACAGGTTCTGGAAACACCATATATTTT.

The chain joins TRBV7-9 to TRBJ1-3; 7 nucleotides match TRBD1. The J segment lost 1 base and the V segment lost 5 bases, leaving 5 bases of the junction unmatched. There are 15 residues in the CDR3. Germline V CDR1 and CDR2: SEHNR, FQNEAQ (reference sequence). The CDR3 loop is CASSQATGSGNTIYF. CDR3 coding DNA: TGTGCCAGCAGCCAAGCGACAGGGTCTGGAAACACCATATATTTT. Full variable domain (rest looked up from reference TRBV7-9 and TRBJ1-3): DTGVSQNPRHKITKRGQNVTFRCDPISEHNRLYWYRQTLGQGPEFLTYFQNEAQLEKSRLLSDRFSAERPKGSFSTLEIQRTEQGDSAMYLCASSQATGSGNTIYFGEGSWLTVV.

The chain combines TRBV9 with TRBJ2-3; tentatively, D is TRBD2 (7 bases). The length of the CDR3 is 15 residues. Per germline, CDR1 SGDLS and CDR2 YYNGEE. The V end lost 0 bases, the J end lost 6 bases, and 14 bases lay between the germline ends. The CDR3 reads CASSVVEGGGDTQYF. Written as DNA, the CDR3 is TGTGCCAGCAGCGTAGTTGAGGGGGGAGGGGATACGCAGTATTTT.

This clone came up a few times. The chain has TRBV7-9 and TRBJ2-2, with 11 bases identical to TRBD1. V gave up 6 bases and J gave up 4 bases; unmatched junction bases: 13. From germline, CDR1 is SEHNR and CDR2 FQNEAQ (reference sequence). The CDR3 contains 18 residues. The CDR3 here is CASRLADRGRAGTGELFF. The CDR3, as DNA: TGTGCCAGCAGGTTGGCGGACAGGGGGCGAGCTGGCACCGGGGAGCTGTTTTTT.

As DNA, the CDR3 is TGTGCCAGCAGCGCCCCCGACAGGTTCACAGATACGCAGTATTTT. This codes for CASSAPDRFTDTQYF. The chain joins TRBV9 to TRBJ2-3; maybe TRBD1 (6 bases). CDR1 is SGDLS, CDR2 YYNGEE, per germline. CDR3 size: 15 residues. V was shortened by 3 bases and J by 2 bases, with 13 bases between the two germline ends.

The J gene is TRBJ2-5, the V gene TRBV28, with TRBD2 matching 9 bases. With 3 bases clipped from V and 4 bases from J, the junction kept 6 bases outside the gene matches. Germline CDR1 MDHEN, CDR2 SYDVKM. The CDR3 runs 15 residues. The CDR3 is CASSLGLAGTETQYF. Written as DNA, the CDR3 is TGTGCCAGCAGTTTGGGGCTAGCGGGGACAGAGACCCAGTACTTC.

DNA for the CDR3: TGTGCCAGCAGCTCACCTTCAGGGCAGAACACTGAAGCTTTCTTT. Its protein is CASSSPSGQNTEAFF. The gene calls are TRBV11-2 and TRBJ1-1; a possible D gene is TRBD1 (5 bases). The length of the CDR3 is 15 residues. CDR1 SGHAT and CDR2 FQNNGV come from the germline V gene. Trimming left V 4 bases short and J 1 base short, with 13 bases between.

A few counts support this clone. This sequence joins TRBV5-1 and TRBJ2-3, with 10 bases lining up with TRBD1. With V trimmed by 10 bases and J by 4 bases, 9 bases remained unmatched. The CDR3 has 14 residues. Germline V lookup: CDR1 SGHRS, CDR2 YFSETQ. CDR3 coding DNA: TGCGCCTCCCGGCGAGGACAGGGGGCAGATACGCAGTATTTT. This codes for CASRRGQGADTQYF.

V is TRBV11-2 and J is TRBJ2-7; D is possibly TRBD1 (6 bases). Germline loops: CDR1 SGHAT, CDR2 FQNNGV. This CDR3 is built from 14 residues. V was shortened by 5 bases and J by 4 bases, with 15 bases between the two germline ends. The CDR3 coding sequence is TGTGCCAGCAGCGCCCGGGACAACAAGTACGAGCAGTACTTC. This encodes CASSARDNKYEQYF.

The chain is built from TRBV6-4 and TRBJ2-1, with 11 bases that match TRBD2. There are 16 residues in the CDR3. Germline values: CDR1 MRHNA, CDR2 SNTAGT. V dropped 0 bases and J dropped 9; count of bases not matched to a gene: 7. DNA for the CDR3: TGTGCCAGCAGTGACTCGAGCCTAGCGGGGGGAAGTGAGCAGTTCTTC. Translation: CASSDSSLAGGSEQFF.

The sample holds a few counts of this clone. The CDR3 sequence: CASKRSRDGELFF. CDR3 DNA sequence: TGTGCCAGCAAGAGGTCCCGTGACGGGGAGCTGTTTTTT. V gene TRBV2 combines with J gene TRBJ2-2; D remains unclear. Germline values: CDR1 SNHLY, CDR2 FYNNEI. V was trimmed by 7 bases and J by 7 bases, leaving 13 bases between them. The CDR3 totals 13 residues.

The CDR3, as DNA: TGTGCCAGCAGAGGGGGGGCGGATAATCAGCCCCAGCATTTT. This codes for CASRGGADNQPQHF. The chain couples TRBV28 to TRBJ1-5, with D possibly TRBD1 on 6 matching bases. The CDR3 has 14 residues. CDR1 MDHEN and CDR2 SYDVKM come from the germline V gene. Between the trimmed V and J ends, which lost 6 bases and 4 bases, there was a span of 13 bases.

CDR3 protein: CASSRLSGDRGYTF. The DNA for the CDR3 is TGCGCCAGCAGCCGACTATCAGGGGATCGCGGCTACACCTTC. The genes are TRBV5-1 and TRBJ1-2; weak D call: TRBD1 (6 bases). The CDR3 runs 14 residues. The V gene lost 4 bases and the J gene lost 8 bases, with 18 bases spanning the gap. Germline values: CDR1 SGHRS, CDR2 YFSETQ.

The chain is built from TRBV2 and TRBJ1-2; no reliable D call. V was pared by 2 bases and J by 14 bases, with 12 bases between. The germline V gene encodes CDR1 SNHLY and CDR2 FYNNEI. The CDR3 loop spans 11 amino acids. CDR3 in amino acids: CASSEHLGLTF. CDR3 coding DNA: TGTGCCAGCAGTGAACATTTGGGCCTGACCTTC.

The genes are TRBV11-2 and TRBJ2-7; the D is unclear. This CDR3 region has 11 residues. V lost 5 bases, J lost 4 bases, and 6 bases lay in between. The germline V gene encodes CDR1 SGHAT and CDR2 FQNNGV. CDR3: CASSVRYEQYF. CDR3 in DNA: TGTGCCAGCAGCGTGCGATACGAGCAGTACTTC.

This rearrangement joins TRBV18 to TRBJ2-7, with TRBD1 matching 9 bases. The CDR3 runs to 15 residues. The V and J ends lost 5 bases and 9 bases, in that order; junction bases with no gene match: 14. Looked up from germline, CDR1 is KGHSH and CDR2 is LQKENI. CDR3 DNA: TGTGCCAGCTCATCCCGGGACAGGGAGTTTGGTGGGCAGTACGTC. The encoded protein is CASSSRDREFGGQYV.

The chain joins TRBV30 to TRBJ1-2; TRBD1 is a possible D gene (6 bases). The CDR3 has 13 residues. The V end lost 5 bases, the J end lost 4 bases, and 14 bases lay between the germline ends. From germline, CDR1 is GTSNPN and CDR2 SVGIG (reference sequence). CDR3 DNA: TGTGCCTGGGCTAACTCCAGGGGCTATGGCTACACCTTC. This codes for CAWANSRGYGYTF.

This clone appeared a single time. The CDR3 loop reads CASNRGDSEAFF. The CDR3 DNA reads TGTGCCAGCAACCGAGGCGACAGTGAAGCTTTCTTT. This chain connects TRBV7-9 to TRBJ1-1; maybe TRBD1 (5 bases). Germline V gives CDR1 SEHNR, CDR2 FQNEAQ (reference sequence). V lost 7 bases and J 7 bases, leaving 13 bases between the germline ends. This CDR3 has 12 amino acids.

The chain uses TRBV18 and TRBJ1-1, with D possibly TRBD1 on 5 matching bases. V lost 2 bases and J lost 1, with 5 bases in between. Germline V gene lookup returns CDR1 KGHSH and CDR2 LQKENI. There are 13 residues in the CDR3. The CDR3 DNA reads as TGTGCCAGCTCACCAAGGGGGAACACTGAAGCTTTCTTT. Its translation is CASSPRGNTEAFF.